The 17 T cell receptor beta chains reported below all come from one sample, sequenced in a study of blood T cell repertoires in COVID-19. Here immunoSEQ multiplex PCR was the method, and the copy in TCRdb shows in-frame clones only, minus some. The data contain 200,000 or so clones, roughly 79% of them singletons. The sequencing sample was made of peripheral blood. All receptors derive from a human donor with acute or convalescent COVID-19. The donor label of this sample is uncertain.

CDR3 region: CASRLTATYEQYF. The CDR3 nucleotides are TGTGCCAGCAGACTTACAGCAACCTACGAGCAGTACTTC. V gene TRBV6-5 combines with J gene TRBJ2-7; D is undetermined. The CDR3 is 13 amino acids. Germline V gene data show CDR1 as MNHEY and CDR2 as SVGAGI. With 6 bases removed from V and 2 bases from J, the gap between germline ends came to 11 bases.

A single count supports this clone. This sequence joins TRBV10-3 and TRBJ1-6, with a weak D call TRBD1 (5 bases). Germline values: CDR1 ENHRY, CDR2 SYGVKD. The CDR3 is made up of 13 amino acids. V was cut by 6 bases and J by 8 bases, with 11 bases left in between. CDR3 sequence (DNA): TGTGCCATCAGCCAAAAACAGGATTCACCCCTCCACTTT. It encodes CAISQKQDSPLHF.

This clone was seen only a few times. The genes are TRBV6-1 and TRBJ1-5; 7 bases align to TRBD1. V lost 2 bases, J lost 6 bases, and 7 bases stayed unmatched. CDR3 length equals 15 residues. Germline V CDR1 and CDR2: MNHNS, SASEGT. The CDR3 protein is CASSERKAGGQPQHF. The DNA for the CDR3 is TGTGCCAGCAGTGAACGAAAGGCAGGGGGTCAGCCCCAGCATTTT.

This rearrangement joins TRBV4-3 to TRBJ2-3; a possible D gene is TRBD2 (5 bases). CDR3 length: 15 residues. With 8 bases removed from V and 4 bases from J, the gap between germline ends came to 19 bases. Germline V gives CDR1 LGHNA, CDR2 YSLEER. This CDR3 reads CASRFRSGPSDTQYF. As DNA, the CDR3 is TGCGCCAGCCGATTCCGGAGCGGACCTTCAGATACGCAGTATTTT.

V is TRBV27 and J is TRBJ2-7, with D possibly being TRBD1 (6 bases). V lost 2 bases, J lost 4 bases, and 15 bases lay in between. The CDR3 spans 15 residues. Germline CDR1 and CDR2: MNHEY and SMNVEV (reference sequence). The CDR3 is CASSLMAGAVYEQYF. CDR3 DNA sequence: TGTGCCAGCAGTTTAATGGCAGGGGCGGTTTACGAGCAGTACTTC.

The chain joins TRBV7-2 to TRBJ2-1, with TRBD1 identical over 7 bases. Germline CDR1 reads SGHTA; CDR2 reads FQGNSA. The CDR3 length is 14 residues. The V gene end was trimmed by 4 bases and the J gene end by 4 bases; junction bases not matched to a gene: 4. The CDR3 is CASSSVGQYNEQFF. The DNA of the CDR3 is TGTGCCAGCAGCTCGGTGGGACAGTACAATGAGCAGTTCTTC. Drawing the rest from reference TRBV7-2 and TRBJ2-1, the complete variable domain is GAGVSQSPSNKVTEKGKDVELRCDPISGHTALYWYRQSLGQGLEFLIYFQGNSAPDKSGLPSDRFSAERTGGSVSTLTIQRTQQEDSAVYLCASSSVGQYNEQFFGPGTRLTVL.

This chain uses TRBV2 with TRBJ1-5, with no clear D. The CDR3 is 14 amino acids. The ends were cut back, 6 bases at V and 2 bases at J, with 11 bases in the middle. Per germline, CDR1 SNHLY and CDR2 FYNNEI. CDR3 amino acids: CASRDEGGNQPQHF. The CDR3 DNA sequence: TGTGCCAGCAGGGACGAGGGTGGCAATCAGCCCCAGCATTTT.

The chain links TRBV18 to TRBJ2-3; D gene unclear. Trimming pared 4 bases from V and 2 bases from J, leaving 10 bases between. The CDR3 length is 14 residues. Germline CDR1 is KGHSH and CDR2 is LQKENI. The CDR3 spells CASSLEAPTDTQYF. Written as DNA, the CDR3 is TGTGCCAGCTCACTGGAAGCGCCCACAGATACGCAGTATTTT. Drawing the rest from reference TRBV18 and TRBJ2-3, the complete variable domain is NAGVMQNPRHLVRRRGQEARLRCSPMKGHSHVYWYRQLPEEGLKFMVYLQKENIIDESGMPKERFSAEFPKEGPSILRIQQVVRGDSAAYFCASSLEAPTDTQYFGPGTRLTVL.

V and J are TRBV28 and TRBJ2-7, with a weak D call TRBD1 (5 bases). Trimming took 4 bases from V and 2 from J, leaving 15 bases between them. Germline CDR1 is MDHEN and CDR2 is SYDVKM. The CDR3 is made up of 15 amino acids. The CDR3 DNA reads TGTGCCAGCAGTTCCCCATCAATGACAGCCTACGAGCAGTACTTC. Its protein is CASSSPSMTAYEQYF.

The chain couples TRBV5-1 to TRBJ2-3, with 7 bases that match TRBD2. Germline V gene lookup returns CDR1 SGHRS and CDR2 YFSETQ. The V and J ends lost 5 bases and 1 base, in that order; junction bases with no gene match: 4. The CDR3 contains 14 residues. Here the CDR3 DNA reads TGCGCCAGCAGGCTAGCGGAGGGCACAGATACGCAGTATTTT. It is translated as CASRLAEGTDTQYF.

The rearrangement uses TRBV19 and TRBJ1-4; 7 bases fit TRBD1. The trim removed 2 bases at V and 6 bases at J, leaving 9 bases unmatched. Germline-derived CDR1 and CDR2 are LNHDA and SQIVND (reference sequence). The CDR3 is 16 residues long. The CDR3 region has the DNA TGTGCCAGTAGTATATTCTCGACAGGGACCCATGAAAAACTGTTTTTT. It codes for CASSIFSTGTHEKLFF.

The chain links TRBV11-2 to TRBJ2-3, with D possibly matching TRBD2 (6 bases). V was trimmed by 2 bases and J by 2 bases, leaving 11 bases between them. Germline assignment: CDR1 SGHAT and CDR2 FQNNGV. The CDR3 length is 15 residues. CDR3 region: CASSLRSGDTDTQYF. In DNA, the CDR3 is TGTGCCAGCAGCTTAAGATCGGGAGACACAGATACGCAGTATTTT.

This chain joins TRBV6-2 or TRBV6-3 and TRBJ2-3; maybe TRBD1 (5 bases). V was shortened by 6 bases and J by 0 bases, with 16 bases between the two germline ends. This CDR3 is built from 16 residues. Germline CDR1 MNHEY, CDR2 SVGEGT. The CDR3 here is CASSTGAGPSTDTQYF. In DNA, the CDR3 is TGTGCCAGCAGCACTGGGGCAGGGCCTAGCACAGATACGCAGTATTTT.

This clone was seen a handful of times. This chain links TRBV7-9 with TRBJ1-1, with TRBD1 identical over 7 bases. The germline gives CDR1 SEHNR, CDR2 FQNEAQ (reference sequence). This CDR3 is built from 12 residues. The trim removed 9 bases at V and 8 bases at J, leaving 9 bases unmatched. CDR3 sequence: CASFPWTGEAFF. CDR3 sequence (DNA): TGTGCCAGTTTCCCATGGACAGGAGAAGCTTTCTTT.

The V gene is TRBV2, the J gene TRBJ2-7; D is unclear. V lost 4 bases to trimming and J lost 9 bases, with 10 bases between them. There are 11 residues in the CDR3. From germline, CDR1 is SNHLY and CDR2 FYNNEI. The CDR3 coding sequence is TGTGCCAGCAGTGGTCACAGCTGGCAGTACTTC. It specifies CASSGHSWQYF. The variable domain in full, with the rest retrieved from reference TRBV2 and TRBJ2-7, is EPEVTQTPSHQVTQMGQEVILRCVPISNHLYFYWYRQILGQKVEFLVSFYNNEISEKSEIFDDQFSVERPDGSNFTLKIRSTKLEDSAMYFCASSGHSWQYFGPGTRLTVT.

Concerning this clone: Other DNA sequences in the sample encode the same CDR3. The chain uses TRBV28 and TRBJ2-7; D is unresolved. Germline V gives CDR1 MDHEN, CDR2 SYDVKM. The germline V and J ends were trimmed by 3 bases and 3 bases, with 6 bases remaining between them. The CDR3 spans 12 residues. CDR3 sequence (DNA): TGTGCCAGCAGTTTGGGCAGCTACGAGCAGTACTTC. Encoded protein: CASSLGSYEQYF.

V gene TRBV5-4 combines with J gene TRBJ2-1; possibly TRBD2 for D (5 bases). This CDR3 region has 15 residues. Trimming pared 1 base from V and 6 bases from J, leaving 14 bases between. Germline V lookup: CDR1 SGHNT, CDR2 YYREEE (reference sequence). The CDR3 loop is CASSLYGTSGNEQFF. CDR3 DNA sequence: TGTGCCAGCAGCTTGTATGGAACGAGCGGCAATGAGCAGTTCTTC.